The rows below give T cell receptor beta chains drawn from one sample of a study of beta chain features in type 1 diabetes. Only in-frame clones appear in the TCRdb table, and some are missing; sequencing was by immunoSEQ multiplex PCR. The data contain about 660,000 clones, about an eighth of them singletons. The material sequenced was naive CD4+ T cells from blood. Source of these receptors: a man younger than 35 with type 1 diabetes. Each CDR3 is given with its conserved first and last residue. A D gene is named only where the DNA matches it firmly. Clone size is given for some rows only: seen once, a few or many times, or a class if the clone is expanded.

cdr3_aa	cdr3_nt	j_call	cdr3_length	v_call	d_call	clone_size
CASSFSGGSNGYTF	TGTGCCAGCAGTTTCTCGGGGGGATCTAATGGCTACACCTTC	TRBJ1-2	14	TRBV27	-	-
CAISEHPSYEQYF	TGTGCCATCAGTGAGCATCCCAGCTACGAGCAGTACTTC	TRBJ2-7	13	TRBV10-3	-	-
CASTPGGRINEQFF	TGTGCCAGCACCCCAGGGGGGCGAATCAATGAGCAGTTCTTC	TRBJ2-1	14	TRBV7-2	-	-
CAISEGTSGGDYKNIQYF	TGTGCCATCAGTGAGGGTACCAGCGGGGGGGATTACAAAAACATTCAGTACTTC	TRBJ2-4	18	TRBV10-3	TRBD2	few
CASSLTGTGYGYTF	TGTGCCAGCAGCTTGACAGGGACAGGCTATGGCTACACCTTC	TRBJ1-2	14	TRBV5-4	TRBD1	-
CASSLAAPGVATDTQYF	TGTGCCAGCAGCTTAGCGGCCCCGGGAGTGGCCACAGATACGCAGTATTTT	TRBJ2-3	17	TRBV7-2	-	-
CASSLGTGTSYEQYF	TGCGCCAGCAGCCTCGGGACAGGGACATCCTACGAGCAGTACTTC	TRBJ2-7	15	TRBV4-3	TRBD1	few
CASSEDTSNTGELFF	TGTGCCAGCAGTGAGGACACTTCGAACACCGGGGAGCTGTTTTTT	TRBJ2-2	15	TRBV2	-	few
CAWSVNRGINGYTF	TGTGCCTGGAGTGTCAACAGGGGGATAAATGGCTACACCTTC	TRBJ1-2	14	TRBV30	TRBD1	few
CASSSPGHPSSGANVLTF	TGTGCCAGCAGCTCGCCGGGACATCCGAGCTCTGGGGCCAACGTCCTGACTTTC	TRBJ2-6	18	TRBV28	-	-
CASRTGFEQFF	TGTGCCAGCAGGACGGGGTTTGAGCAGTTCTTC	TRBJ2-1	11	TRBV28	-	few
CASTHRAIGSYEQYF	TGTGCCAGCACTCACAGGGCGATCGGCTCCTACGAGCAGTACTTC	TRBJ2-7	15	TRBV27	-	few
CASSPRQGQETQYF	TGTGCCAGCAGCCCCCGACAGGGTCAAGAGACCCAGTACTTC	TRBJ2-5	14	TRBV27	TRBD1	-
CAWSRQGYEQYF	TGTGCCTGGAGCCGACAGGGTTACGAGCAGTACTTC	TRBJ2-7	12	TRBV30	TRBD1	few
CASSADRGREKLFF	TGTGCCAGCAGTGCGGACAGGGGTCGTGAAAAACTGTTTTTT	TRBJ1-4	14	TRBV6-5	TRBD1	-
CASSLVGDTEAFF	TGTGCCAGCAGTTTGGTCGGGGACACTGAAGCTTTCTTT	TRBJ1-1	13	TRBV25-1	-	-
CASRPGANTGELFF	TGTGCCAGCAGGCCGGGGGCCAACACCGGGGAGCTGTTTTTT	TRBJ2-2	14	TRBV7-2	-	-
CAWSVLGTDQPQHF	TGTGCCTGGAGTGTATTGGGGACTGATCAGCCCCAGCATTTT	TRBJ1-5	14	TRBV30	-	-
CASSREVAGLREQFF	TGCGCCAGCAGCCGAGAGGTAGCGGGTCTAAGGGAGCAGTTCTTC	TRBJ2-1	15	TRBV4-3	TRBD2	few
CASSLLFGTDTQYF	TGTGCCAGCAGTTTATTATTCGGCACAGATACGCAGTATTTT	TRBJ2-3	14	TRBV27	-	few
CASSRGTGADETQYF	TGCGCCAGCAGCCGTGGGACAGGGGCCGATGAGACCCAGTACTTC	TRBJ2-5	15	TRBV5-1	TRBD1	-
CAWNGIGQLRYF	TGTGCCTGGAACGGGATTGGACAGCTCAGGTACTTC	TRBJ2-4	12	TRBV30	-	few
CASSLRLAPVETQYF	TGTGCCAGCAGCCTTAGACTAGCCCCGGTTGAGACCCAGTACTTC	TRBJ2-5	15	TRBV7-2	TRBD2	few
CASSLGTAYNEQFF	TGTGCCAGCAGCTTAGGGACAGCTTACAATGAGCAGTTCTTC	TRBJ2-1	14	TRBV7-2	-	few
CASSYQTGELFF	TGTGCCAGCAGTTACCAGACCGGGGAGCTGTTTTTT	TRBJ2-2	12	TRBV6-5	-	-
CASSQGQNYGYTF	TGTGCCAGCAGCCAAGGACAGAATTATGGCTACACCTTC	TRBJ1-2	13	TRBV14	-	few
CASSGMGNTEAFF	TGTGCCAGCAGTGGGATGGGGAACACTGAAGCTTTCTTT	TRBJ1-1	13	TRBV27	-	few
CASSLFAGTGANVLTF	TGTGCCAGCAGCTTATTTGCAGGGACTGGGGCCAACGTCCTGACTTTC	TRBJ2-6	16	TRBV7-3	-	few
CASSLTGNTIYF	TGTGCCAGCAGCTTAACGGGAAACACCATATATTTT	TRBJ1-3	12	TRBV7-2	-	-
CASSLNEGEGTFF	TGCGCCAGCAGCTTGAATGAAGGGGAAGGAACTTTCTTT	TRBJ1-1	13	TRBV5-1	-	-
CAWNWDRGTGELFF	TGTGCCTGGAATTGGGACAGGGGCACCGGGGAGCTGTTTTTT	TRBJ2-2	14	TRBV30	TRBD1	-
CASSTLANLPYNEQFF	TGCGCCAGCAGCACCCTAGCGAACCTTCCCTACAATGAGCAGTTCTTC	TRBJ2-1	16	TRBV5-1	-	few
CASSQDGIGGRLGSPLHF	TGTGCCAGCAGCCAAGATGGTATCGGGGGCCGACTCGGTTCACCCCTCCACTTT	TRBJ1-6	18	TRBV4-2	-	-
CASSPGTINTGELFF	TGTGCCAGCAGCCCCGGGACGATAAACACCGGGGAGCTGTTTTTT	TRBJ2-2	15	TRBV7-2	-	-
CASSQDPSGTQYF	TGTGCCAGCAGCCAAGATCCGTCGGGGACCCAGTACTTC	TRBJ2-5	13	TRBV14	-	few